This T cell receptor beta chain was recorded in a study of blood T cell repertoires in COVID-19. For the study at large: Samples of COVID-19 (acute and convalescent) were obtained from the United States, Italy and Spain.

Germline-derived CDR1 and CDR2 are LGHNT and FRNRAP. The CDR3 length is 14 residues. V was clipped by 1 base and J by 3 bases, with 9 bases between them. In the original workflow: Scientists estimated how many nucleated cells there were by amplifying reference gene primers. Produced via immunoSEQ multiplex PCR; TCRdb's table is partial and in-frame only. D and trimming come from the DNA, and the V and J calls and clone size come from that table. The table shows about 110,000 clones, with more than 80% occurring only once. Input material: peripheral blood. The V call is TRBV12-5, the J call TRBJ1-2; D unclear. The clonotype was recovered from a woman aged 60-70 years with acute or convalescent COVID-19. The CDR3 spells CASGLDSDYYGYTF. The CDR3 nucleotides are TGTGCTAGTGGTTTGGATTCAGATTACTATGGCTACACCTTC.